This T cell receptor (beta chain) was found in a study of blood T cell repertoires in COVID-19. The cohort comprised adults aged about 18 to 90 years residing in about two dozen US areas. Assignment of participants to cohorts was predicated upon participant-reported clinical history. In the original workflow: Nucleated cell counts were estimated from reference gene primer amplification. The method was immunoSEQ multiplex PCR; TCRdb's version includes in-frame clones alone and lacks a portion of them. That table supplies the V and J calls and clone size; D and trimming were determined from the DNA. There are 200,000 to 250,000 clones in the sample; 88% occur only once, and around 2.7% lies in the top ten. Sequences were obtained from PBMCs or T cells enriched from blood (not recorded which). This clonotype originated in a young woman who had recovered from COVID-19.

In DNA form, the CDR3 reads TGTGCCAGCAGCTTAGTGACAGGGGGTTTTGGTTATGGCTACACCTTC. This gives the protein CASSLVTGGFGYGYTF. The chain links TRBV7-2 to TRBJ1-2, with 9 bases matching TRBD1. Germline assignment: CDR1 SGHTA and CDR2 FQGNSA. The V gene end was trimmed by 1 base and the J gene end by 5 bases; junction bases not matched to a gene: 8. This CDR3 region has 16 residues.